This T cell receptor (gamma chain) originates from a study of fetal and pediatric gammadelta thymocytes (dated by TCRdb to between 2021 and 2022). Regarding the study in general: The bulk gammadelta thymocyte repertoires, which combined previously published data with newly generated, unpublished data, were used to reinforce a single-cell study of gammadelta thymocyte development. A total of around 10 subjects, comprising 3 fetal thymus donors and 7 pediatric thymus donors, were covered by the bulk gammadelta thymocyte repertoire set. Bulk gammadelta thymocyte repertoires combined previously published data (refs 27,28) with unpublished data. Bulk TCR repertoire data were included to raise the number of subjects and reinforce the CDR3 publicity analysis.

Thymocytes were stained with Zombie NIR viability dye plus antibodies to CD3 (UCHT1), TCRgammadelta (11F2), TCRVgamma9 (IMMU360) and TCRVdelta2 (IMMU389). Bulk TRD and TRG CDR3 repertoires were generated separately from sorted Vgamma9Vdelta2 and nonVgamma9Vdelta2 gammadelta thymocytes of human fetal and pediatric thymuses. Pediatric thymus tissue was obtained in Belgium from children undergoing cardiac surgery. The pediatric thymus donors in the study ranged in age from roughly 1 to 11 years. As previously described, thymic cell suspensions were prepared from both fetal and post-natal thymuses. NonVgamma9Vdelta2 thymocytes were sorted as CD3+ gammadeltaTCR+ cells lacking the Vgamma9+Vdelta2+ phenotype. Cells were sorted on a FACS Aria III cell sorter (BD Biosciences). Study-level results and caveats: Compared with post-natal repertoires, fetal gammadelta thymocyte repertoires had previously been reported to be enriched for TRDV2, TRGV8 and TRGV9 usage, low N additions and public CDR3s.

This sample was sequenced with an Illumina MiSeq. From the authors' description of their analysis: To analyze publicity, the Vgamma9Vdelta2 and nonVgamma9Vdelta2 bulk CDR3 files from each subject were merged so that every subject had one combined repertoire. Using base R and dplyr, CDR3 publicity was scored on a scale from 0 to 19 by checking each amino acid sequence across 9 single-cell datasets and under 13 bulk repertoires. With CATT, TCRdb called clones again from the public reads; duplicate DNA rows were later joined. The V and J calls and clone size are TCRdb's, not the authors'. This sample is represented by 150 or so gamma-chain clones; about 9.3% of them were singletons. The ten largest clones capture roughly three quarters of the sample. CDR3 length: 15 amino acids, cysteine to phenylalanine. The entry retains the CDR3 DNA only, 45 bases that are in frame from base 1. Trimming accounts for 8 bases at V and 3 bases at J, while the number of junction bases matched to no gene is 14.

Concerning this clone itself: Its antigen remains unidentified. No much larger clonotype is one base removed from it; base qualities were not supplied.

The chain joins TRGV10 to TRGJ1 or TRGJ2. TRGV10 qualifies as an ORF whose function is uncertain. The sequencing sample was made of non-Vgamma9Vdelta2 gamma-delta T cells from the thymus. The cell subset or site label here, explained by the study, means: CD3+gammadeltaTCR+ thymocytes not co-expressing Vgamma9 and Vdelta2. The sequence was obtained from a child who underwent cardiac surgery and was recorded as healthy. The bases are TGTGCTGCGTGGATTTTATACCCGCTTTATTATAAGAAACTCTTT. This gives the protein CAAWILYPLYYKKLF.